This T cell receptor (beta chain) derives from a study of T cell responses to AZD1222 COVID-19 vaccine. Deletions cut 5 bases from V and 4 bases from J, with 6 bases between. The CDR3 is 12 residues long. Germline CDR1 and CDR2: SSHAT and FNYEAQ (reference sequence). The assay was immunoSEQ multiplex PCR, and TCRdb's table has in-frame clones only and misses some. The sample has some 150,000 clones, more than 85% seen once; the top ten hold 6.9%. General study findings and limits: Reportedly, close to half of spike-specific TCRs are directed against unmutated variant regions.

As for this clone: What it binds is unknown.

This sample comprised peripheral blood, obtained after recovery from COVID-19. The TCR was taken from an adult who had recovered from COVID-19. This rearrangement joins TRBV7-7 to TRBJ1-3; D not resolved. As DNA, the CDR3 is TGTGCCAGCAGCCCAGAAGGAAACACCATATATTTT. This encodes CASSPEGNTIYF.